A single sample is the source of the 18 T cell receptor beta chains below, sequenced in a study of vaccination and CD4 T cells after COVID-19. Stated treatment: approximately 10-day PBMC culture with coronavirus spike peptide pools or control peptides (ViraFEST assay). Their antigen targets remain unknown. The Oncomine TCR Beta short-read assay was applied to DNA of cultured CD4+ T cells. Each CDR3 protein gets one entry after TCRdb re-called the PCR reads with MiXCR. The sample has approximately 25,000 distinct CDR3 sequences, around 62% seen once. The sequenced material came from CD4+ T cells from blood, cultured in vitro. The receptors come from a human donor who had recovered from COVID-19.

The rearrangement joins TRBV28 to TRBJ1-1; a weak D match, TRBD1 (6 bases). Trimming shortened V by 6 bases and J by 4 bases, and 15 bases separated the two germline ends. Germline lookup yields CDR1 MDHEN and CDR2 SYDVKM. This CDR3 contains 14 residues. DNA of the CDR3: TGTGCCAGCAGCCCCCGACAGGCGGCCACTGAAGCTTTCTTT. Amino acid sequence: CASSPRQAATEAFF.

J is TRBJ1-6 and V is TRBV20-1, with 7 bases fitting TRBD1. Germline V gene sequence: CDR1 DFQATT, CDR2 SNEGSKA (reference sequence). V lost 6 bases and J lost 5; bases outside the gene matches: 7. This CDR3 has 14 amino acids. CDR3 coding DNA: TGCAGTGCCAATTTGGACAGGAATAATTCACCCCTCCACTTT. This codes for CSANLDRNNSPLHF.

This clonotype is a singleton in its sample. The chain recombines TRBV27 with TRBJ2-7; TRBD1 is a possible D gene (5 bases). CDR3 size: 15 residues. In germline, CDR1 is MNHEY, CDR2 SMNVEV (reference sequence). With 6 bases removed from V and 4 bases from J, the gap between germline ends came to 19 bases. In DNA form, the CDR3 reads TGTGCCAGCAGCTTGGCCACGGACATAGGTTACGAGCAGTACTTC. Residues: CASSLATDIGYEQYF.

The rearrangement uses TRBV9 and TRBJ1-1; D ambiguous. Trimming shortened V by 4 bases and J by 0 bases, and 13 bases separated the two germline ends. Per the germline V gene, CDR1 is SGDLS and CDR2 is YYNGEE. This CDR3 contains 15 residues. The CDR3 DNA is TGTGCCAGCAGCCCCGTCACTTCGTTGAACACTGAAGCTTTCTTT. Encoded protein: CASSPVTSLNTEAFF.

The gene calls are TRBV20-1 and TRBJ2-3; D remains ambiguous. V was pared by 2 bases and J by 0 bases, with 3 bases between. The CDR3 is 12 amino acids. Germline assignment: CDR1 DFQATT and CDR2 SNEGSKA (reference sequence). Here the CDR3 DNA reads TGCAGTGCTAGACCCAGCACAGATACGCAGTATTTT. Residues: CSARPSTDTQYF.

This clonotype was found once. V and J are TRBV28 and TRBJ2-1; D is unresolved. The CDR3 runs to 13 residues. V shed 3 bases and J shed 5 bases, with 8 bases lying between them. CDR1 is MDHEN and CDR2 is SYDVKM in the germline V gene. The CDR3 loop is CASSLGPDNEQFF. CDR3 DNA sequence: TGTGCCAGCAGTTTGGGTCCTGACAATGAGCAGTTCTTC.

The genes are TRBV6-1 and TRBJ2-7, with 11 positions matching TRBD1. CDR1 is MNHNS, CDR2 SASEGT, per germline. The V segment lost 6 bases and the J segment 2 bases; nucleotides outside the gene matches: 3. CDR3 length equals 14 residues. The CDR3 protein is CASSRGQGAYEQYF. The CDR3 nucleotides read TGTGCCAGCAGCAGGGGACAGGGGGCCTACGAGCAGTACTTC.

This clonotype was observed a single time. One base away lies a much larger clone, so this may be a sequencing read error. The chain recombines TRBV6-5 with TRBJ1-5, with TRBD1 identical over 7 bases. This CDR3 comprises 17 residues. Germline lookup yields CDR1 MNHEY and CDR2 SVGAGI. The CDR3: CASSYSGGAGSNRPQHF. The CDR3 DNA reads TGTGCCAGCAGTTACTCAGGGGGCGCAGGTAGCAATCGGCCCCAGCATTTT.

The genes are TRBV30 and TRBJ1-2; a possible D gene is TRBD1 (5 bases). This CDR3 spans 14 amino acids. The V end lost 5 bases, the J end lost 2 bases, and 15 bases lay between the germline ends. The V gene's germline CDR1 is GTSNPN and CDR2 SVGIG (reference sequence). CDR3 sequence (DNA): TGTGCCTGGTACATCGACGGGGGAAACTATGGCTACACCTTC. This translates into CAWYIDGGNYGYTF.

The V call is TRBV29-1, the J call TRBJ1-2, with 8 bases fitting TRBD1. The germline gives CDR1 SQVTM, CDR2 ANQGSEA. The CDR3 runs to 15 residues. Trimming at V came to 3 bases and at J to 2 bases, leaving 8 bases not matched to a gene. For the CDR3, the DNA is TGCAGCGTTGATTGGCCCGGGACAGGAAACTATGGCTACACCTTC. Translated, it gives CSVDWPGTGNYGYTF.

The chain employs TRBV28 and TRBJ2-7; 9 positions agree with TRBD2. Germline values: CDR1 MDHEN, CDR2 SYDVKM. V lost 6 bases and J lost 1; bases outside the gene matches: 7. The CDR3 covers 15 residues. CDR3 loop: CASSPGSGGSYEQYF. As DNA, the CDR3 is TGTGCCAGCAGCCCCGGCAGCGGGGGGTCCTACGAGCAGTACTTC.

As DNA, the CDR3 is TGCGCCAGCAGCCAAGAGTTGTGGCAGGGGCAAAACACCATATATTTT. It is translated as CASSQELWQGQNTIYF. The chain carries TRBV4-3 and TRBJ1-3; a possible D gene is TRBD1 (6 bases). Germline V gene lookup returns CDR1 LGHNA and CDR2 YSLEER. This CDR3 is built from 16 residues. Trimming took 0 bases from V and 6 from J, leaving 15 bases between them.

This chain uses TRBV12-3 or TRBV12-4 with TRBJ1-5; D is ambiguous. Between the trimmed V and J ends, which lost 1 base and 4 bases, there was a span of 2 bases. The length of the CDR3 is 12 residues. CDR3 sequence reads: CASSLGNQPQHF. The CDR3, as DNA: TGTGCCAGCAGTTTAGGGAATCAGCCCCAGCATTTT.

The CDR3 region has the DNA TGTGCCAGCAGCCTAGTGCAGCTAAACATTCAGTACTTC. The encoded protein is CASSLVQLNIQYF. The chain is built from TRBV28 and TRBJ2-4; no definite D call. The CDR3 is 13 residues long. Germline assignment: CDR1 MDHEN and CDR2 SYDVKM. Trimming took off 6 bases at V and 6 bases at J, with 12 bases between the two ends.

This chain links TRBV30 with TRBJ2-1, with 11 bases that match TRBD2. Looked up from germline, CDR1 is GTSNPN and CDR2 is SVGIG (reference sequence). The V segment lost 2 bases and the J segment 8 bases; nucleotides outside the gene matches: 5. This CDR3 is built from 14 residues. The CDR3 here is CAWSSGLAVYEQFF. CDR3 nucleotide sequence: TGTGCCTGGAGTTCGGGACTAGCGGTCTATGAGCAGTTCTTC.

This chain joins TRBV6-2 or TRBV6-3 and TRBJ2-3; TRBD2 aligns across 7 bases. The CDR3 covers 14 residues. CDR1 and CDR2 from the germline V gene are MNHEY and SVGEGT. The trim removed 7 bases at V and 0 bases at J, leaving 4 bases unmatched. DNA for the CDR3: TGTGCCAGCATTGATAGCGGGAGCACAGATACGCAGTATTTT. It encodes CASIDSGSTDTQYF.

V and J are TRBV7-3 and TRBJ2-5; D is possibly TRBD1 (5 bases). Germline values: CDR1 SGHTA, CDR2 FQGTGA. This CDR3 has 13 residues. V shed 11 bases and J shed 5 bases, with 18 bases lying between them. The CDR3 spells CASSLGAGETQYF. The CDR3 DNA sequence: TGTGCCTCATCCCTAGGGGCCGGGGAGACCCAGTACTTC. Together with reference TRBV7-3 and TRBJ2-5, the CDR3 gives the full variable domain: GAGVSQTPSNKVTEKGKYVELRCDPISGHTALYWYRQSLGQGPEFLIYFQGTGAADDSGLPNDRFFAVRPEGSVSTLKIQRTERGDSAVYLCASSLGAGETQYFGPGTRLLVL.

The chain employs TRBV4-1 and TRBJ2-7; 8 bases align to TRBD1. The CDR3 is 14 amino acids. V gave up 4 bases and J gave up 3 bases; unmatched junction bases: 5. Germline V gene data show CDR1 as MGHRA and CDR2 as YSYEKL. The CDR3 sequence is CASSLRTGSYEQYF. In nucleotides, the CDR3 is TGCGCCAGCAGCCTAAGGACAGGGAGCTACGAGCAGTACTTC.